The 15 T cell receptor beta chains below all came from one sample that was sequenced in a study of blood T cells in healthy people across ages. A second PCR, run for roughly 7 to 12 cycles, used a sample-barcoded 5' primer plus a J-beta primer mix. TCRdb re-analysed the 5' RACE reads in MiXCR, keeping a single row per CDR3 protein. The sample carries about 670,000 distinct CDR3 sequences, 52% recorded once. The sample was blood. These receptors all come from a woman older than 75 in good health.

For this clonotype: A read error is possible here, since a much larger clone lies one base away. This chain uses TRBV6-5 with TRBJ2-1; D remains ambiguous. Judging by the DNA end, TRBJ2-7 fits better; the J call may be wrong. Germline-derived CDR1 and CDR2 are MNHEY and SVGAGI. The CDR3 sequence is 15 residues long. CDR3 nucleotides: TGTGCCAGCAGGACAATAAGATCCTCCTACAATGAGCAGTACTTC. This encodes CASRTIRSSYNEQYF.

The CDR3 region has the DNA TGTGCCAGTAGTATACTGGGAACCACCGGGGAGCTGTTTTTT. This codes for CASSILGTTGELFF. The chain joins TRBV19 to TRBJ2-2; no clear D. The germline V gene has CDR1 LNHDA and CDR2 SQIVND (reference sequence). The V gene lost 2 bases and the J gene lost 4 bases, with 8 bases spanning the gap. The CDR3 runs 14 residues.

This clonotype was counted a few times. The chain has TRBV12-3 or TRBV12-4 and TRBJ1-2; D remains ambiguous. Trimming cost V 2 bases and J 1 base, with 5 bases left between them. The CDR3 is 13 amino acids. CDR3 region: CASSLHGNYGYTF. Here the CDR3 DNA reads TGTGCCAGCAGTTTACACGGTAACTATGGCTACACCTTC.

The V call is TRBV7-9, the J call TRBJ2-7; D possibly matches TRBD1 or TRBD2 (5 bases each). CDR3 size: 15 residues. Trimming cost V 5 bases and J 4 bases, with 18 bases left between them. Germline lookup yields CDR1 SEHNR and CDR2 FQNEAQ (reference sequence). The CDR3 region is CASSPEWGNSYEQYF. In DNA form, the CDR3 reads TGTGCCAGCAGCCCTGAGTGGGGGAACTCATACGAGCAGTACTTC.

The rearrangement joins TRBV12-3 or TRBV12-4 to TRBJ2-5, with TRBD2 identical over 12 bases. V was clipped by 5 bases and J by 5 bases; unmatched bases: 9. The CDR3 runs 16 residues. The CDR3 sequence is CASSPTSGSGAETQYF. For the CDR3, the DNA is TGTGCCAGCAGTCCGACTAGCGGGAGCGGAGCGGAGACCCAGTACTTC.

This chain joins TRBV12-3 or TRBV12-4 and TRBJ1-4, with a possible D match to TRBD1 (5 bases). This CDR3 region has 15 residues. The ends were cut back, 6 bases at V and 0 bases at J, with 11 bases in the middle. CDR3 nucleotides: TGTGCCAGCAGCCCAGGGCGAGCAACTAATGAAAAACTGTTTTTT. Protein sequence: CASSPGRATNEKLFF.

This clonotype was counted ten times or more. DNA of the CDR3: TGCAGTGCTAGTCTCCACAGGGGGCGTAACGAGCAGTACTTC. This gives the protein CSASLHRGRNEQYF. V gene TRBV20-1 combines with J gene TRBJ2-7; 9 nucleotides align to TRBD1. The ends lost 3 bases at V and 5 bases at J; junction bases unmatched: 8. This CDR3 has 14 amino acids. Germline assignment: CDR1 DFQATT and CDR2 SNEGSKA (reference sequence).

There are many counts of this clonotype. The chain carries TRBV29-1 and TRBJ2-7, with D tentatively TRBD1 or TRBD2 (5 bases each). The CDR3 has 13 residues. With 7 bases removed from V and 0 bases from J, the gap between germline ends came to 13 bases. Germline loops: CDR1 SQVTM, CDR2 ANQGSEA. In nucleotides, the CDR3 is TGCAGCGCCGGGACGTACGACTCCTACGAGCAGTACTTC. Translating gives CSAGTYDSYEQYF.

V gene TRBV12-3 or TRBV12-4 combines with J gene TRBJ1-1, with 7 nucleotides matching TRBD1. CDR3 size: 15 residues. V dropped 4 bases and J dropped 0; count of bases not matched to a gene: 5. CDR3 region: CASSSGGTVNTEAFF. DNA for the CDR3: TGTGCCAGCAGTTCCGGGGGGACAGTGAACACTGAAGCTTTCTTT.

The CDR3 region is CASSAHRGRSNYGYTF. CDR3 DNA sequence: TGTGCCAGCAGCGCGCACAGGGGCCGATCTAACTATGGCTACACCTTC. This chain links TRBV21-1 with TRBJ1-2; the table's D call, TRBD1, has no DNA check behind it. TRBV21-1 is listed as a pseudogene. The CDR3 has 16 residues.

V gene TRBV6-6 combines with J gene TRBJ1-6; the match to TRBD1 covers 7 bases. This CDR3 spans 13 amino acids. The junction had 7 bases not matched to a gene; V was cut back by 8 bases and J by 9 bases. CDR1 MNHNY and CDR2 SVGAGI come from the germline V gene (reference sequence). DNA for the CDR3: TGTGCCAGCCGACAGGGAGGTGTTTCACCCCTCCACTTT. As protein: CASRQGGVSPLHF.

This clonotype was counted ten times or more. The chain employs TRBV7-2 and TRBJ2-7, with a tentative D call TRBD1 (5 bases). This CDR3 region has 14 residues. Trimming took off 4 bases at V and 1 base at J, with 11 bases between the two ends. Germline V gene data show CDR1 as SGHTA and CDR2 as FQGNSA. This CDR3 reads CASSYPGHSYEQYF. In DNA, the CDR3 is TGTGCCAGCAGCTACCCCGGACATTCCTACGAGCAGTACTTC.

This clonotype was counted at least ten times. CDR3 amino acids: CASSYSTLAGTSYNEQFF. The CDR3 nucleotides read TGTGCCAGCAGTTACTCGACACTAGCGGGAACCTCCTACAATGAGCAGTTCTTC. The rearrangement links TRBV6-5 to TRBJ2-1; 10 positions agree with TRBD2. In germline, CDR1 is MNHEY, CDR2 SVGAGI. With V trimmed by 0 bases and J by 0 bases, 5 bases remained unmatched. The length of the CDR3 is 18 residues.

The chain couples TRBV7-8 to TRBJ2-5; D could derive from TRBD1 or TRBD2 (7 bases each). Trimming removed 4 bases at V and 5 bases at J, with 17 bases between. Germline-derived CDR1 and CDR2 are SGHVS and FQNEAQ. The CDR3 runs to 15 residues. DNA of the CDR3: TGTGCCAGCAGCTCTAGAGCGGGACAGACGGAGACCCAGTACTTC. It encodes CASSSRAGQTETQYF. The entire variable domain, with the rest obtained from reference TRBV7-8 and TRBJ2-5, is as follows: GAGVSQSPRYKVAKRGQDVALRCDPISGHVSLFWYQQALGQGPEFLTYFQNEAQLDKSGLPSDRFFAERPEGSVSTLKIQRTQQEDSAVYLCASSSRAGQTETQYFGPGTRLLVL.

A remark on this clonotype: This may stem from a read error, because a much larger clone lies one nucleotide away. As DNA, the CDR3 is TGTGCCAGCAGTGAAGCGGGACTAGCGCCATACAATGAGCAGGTCTTC. Its translation: CASSEAGLAPYNEQVF. This chain links TRBV25-1 with TRBJ2-1; TRBD2 matches 10 bases. The germline V gene has CDR1 MGHDK and CDR2 SYGVNS. This CDR3 contains 16 residues.